The TCR beta chain described here comes from a study of T cell changes during pregnancy in multiple sclerosis. The protocol was immunoSEQ multiplex PCR, while the TCRdb copy is restricted to in-frame clones and leaves out a portion. Of 70,000 to 95,000 clones in the sample, around 89% are singletons; the top ten hold 1.9%. Germline lookup yields CDR1 SGHDT and CDR2 YYEEEE. V lost 0 bases to trimming and J lost 0 bases, with 7 bases between them. The CDR3 runs to 14 residues. This clone was picked up a small number of times. This sequence was found in a female donor with multiple sclerosis, enrolled in a pregnancy study. The sequencing here drew on peripheral blood, taken before pregnancy. The rearrangement joins TRBV5-6 to TRBJ2-7, with unresolved D. The CDR3 sequence: CASSLAKSSYEQYF. CDR3 nucleotide sequence: TGTGCCAGCAGCTTGGCCAAATCCTCCTACGAGCAGTACTTC.